Listed here is a single T cell receptor (beta chain). These data come from a study of blood T cell repertoires in COVID-19. Study-level background: Collection of acute and convalescent COVID-19 samples took place in the United States, Italy and Spain.

Living in 24 US areas, the participants were between about 18 and 90 years of age. Authors' data handling: Amplification of reference gene primers was used by the study to estimate nucleated cell counts. Libraries were prepared by immunoSEQ multiplex PCR; TCRdb keeps only in-frame clonotypes and omits some of them. Clone size and V and J calls were adopted from that table, with D and trimming inferred from the DNA. Among 190,000 or so clones listed, more than 80% were seen once. The CDR3 consists of 16 residues. CDR1 and CDR2 (germline): WNHNN, SYGVQD (reference sequence). V shed 0 bases, J shed 1 base, and the junction held 0 bases outside the gene matches.

The sequencing sample was made of PBMCs or T cells enriched from blood (not recorded which). The genes are TRBV10-1 and TRBJ2-2; 9 bases align to TRBD1. This TCR was recovered from a young woman who had recovered from COVID-19. Here the CDR3 DNA reads TGCGCCAGCAGTGAGTCGGACAGGGGGAACACCGGGGAGCTGTTTTTT. Translated: CASSESDRGNTGELFF.